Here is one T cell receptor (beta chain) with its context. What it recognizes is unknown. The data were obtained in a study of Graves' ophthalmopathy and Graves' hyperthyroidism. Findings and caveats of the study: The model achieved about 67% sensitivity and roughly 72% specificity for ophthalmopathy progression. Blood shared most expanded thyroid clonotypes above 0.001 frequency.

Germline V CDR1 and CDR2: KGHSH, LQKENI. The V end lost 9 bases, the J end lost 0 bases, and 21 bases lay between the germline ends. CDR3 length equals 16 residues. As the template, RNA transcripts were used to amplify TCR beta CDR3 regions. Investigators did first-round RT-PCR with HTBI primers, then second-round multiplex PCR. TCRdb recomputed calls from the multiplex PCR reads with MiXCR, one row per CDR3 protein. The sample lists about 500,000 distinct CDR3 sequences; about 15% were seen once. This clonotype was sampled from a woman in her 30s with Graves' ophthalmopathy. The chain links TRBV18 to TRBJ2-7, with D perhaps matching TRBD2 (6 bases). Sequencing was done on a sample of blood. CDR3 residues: CASSRSVAASSYEQYF. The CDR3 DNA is TGTGCCAGTTCCCGTAGCGTAGCGGCCAGCTCCTACGAGCAGTACTTC. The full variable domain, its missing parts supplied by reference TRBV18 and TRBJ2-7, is NAGVMQNPRHLVRRRGQEARLRCSPMKGHSHVYWYRQLPEEGLKFMVYLQKENIIDESGMPKERFSAEFPKEGPSILRIQQVVRGDSAAYFCASSRSVAASSYEQYFGPGTRLTVT.